The 24 T cell receptor beta chains given below trace back to one sample, sequenced in a study of cytomegalovirus exposure and HLA in healthy donors. Primers included in the PCR were 60 Vbeta and 13 Jbeta primers. The repertoire was sequenced with immunoSEQ multiplex PCR; TCRdb's copy has only in-frame clones and lacks some. The sample holds more than 85,000 clones; about 15% are singletons and the top ten take around 0.83%. The sample consisted of PBMCs. Receptors were obtained from a female donor in good health and CMV-seronegative.

This chain connects TRBV5-1 to TRBJ2-2; D gene unclear. The V gene's germline CDR1 is SGHRS and CDR2 YFSETQ. The CDR3 sequence is 16 residues long. V was shortened by 4 bases and J by 8 bases, with 21 bases between the two germline ends. The CDR3 spells CASSPQVGASKGELFF. CDR3 DNA sequence: TGCGCCAGCAGCCCCCAGGTGGGCGCCTCCAAAGGGGAGCTGTTTTTT. The full variable domain, rest sourced from reference TRBV5-1 and TRBJ2-2, is KAGVTQTPRYLIKTRGQQVTLSCSPISGHRSVSWYQQTPGQGLQFLFEYFSETQRNKGNFPGRFSGRQFSNSRSEMNVSTLELGDSALYLCASSPQVGASKGELFFGEGSRLTVL.

This chain uses TRBV14 with TRBJ1-2; D not resolved. The CDR3 totals 13 residues. Trimming shortened V by 8 bases and J by 2 bases, and 12 bases separated the two germline ends. CDR1 SGHDN and CDR2 FVKESK come from the germline V gene. For the CDR3, the DNA is TGTGCCAGCGCCGGCGGTGGAAACTATGGCTACACCTTC. This encodes CASAGGGNYGYTF.

The chain carries TRBV4-3 and TRBJ1-1; D gene uncertain. V lost 0 bases and J 0 bases, leaving 8 bases between the germline ends. Germline lookup yields CDR1 LGHNA and CDR2 YSLEER. This CDR3 region has 15 residues. CDR3 protein: CASSQDALLNTEAFF. CDR3 nucleotides: TGCGCCAGCAGCCAAGACGCACTCTTGAACACTGAAGCTTTCTTT.

In DNA form, the CDR3 reads TGTGCCAGCAGTGAGTATACTAGCGGGGGTATCTACGAGCAGTACTTC. Residues: CASSEYTSGGIYEQYF. V is TRBV6-1 and J is TRBJ2-7; 11 positions match TRBD2. V lost 3 bases, J lost 3 bases, and 7 bases stayed unmatched. The CDR3 sequence is 16 residues long. In germline, CDR1 is MNHNS, CDR2 SASEGT.

V and J are TRBV9 and TRBJ2-3; D ambiguous. CDR1 and CDR2 (germline): SGDLS, YYNGEE. The length of the CDR3 is 14 residues. Trimming left V 5 bases short and J 2 bases short, with 12 bases between. The CDR3 region has the DNA TGTGCCAGCAGTACGAGCTCGGTCACAGATACGCAGTATTTT. It specifies CASSTSSVTDTQYF.

The chain joins TRBV30 to TRBJ1-3; D unclear. The germline CDR1 and CDR2 sequences are GTSNPN and SVGIG (reference sequence). This CDR3 has 15 amino acids. Trimming cost V 0 bases and J 0 bases, with 9 bases left between them. The CDR3 DNA is TGTGCCTGGAGTGTACGGGTGTCCTCTGGAAACACCATATATTTT. Encoded protein: CAWSVRVSSGNTIYF.

This sequence joins TRBV30 and TRBJ1-5; D is unclear. V lost 2 bases, J lost 2 bases, and 13 bases lay in between. CDR1 and CDR2 (germline): GTSNPN, SVGIG (reference sequence). The CDR3 totals 15 residues. This CDR3 is CAWSIGHGGNQPQHF. CDR3 in DNA: TGTGCCTGGAGTATTGGTCACGGGGGCAATCAGCCCCAGCATTTT.

The rearrangement uses TRBV5-1 and TRBJ2-5, with D perhaps matching TRBD2 (5 bases). Between the trimmed V and J ends, which lost 7 bases and 0 bases, there was a span of 13 bases. CDR1 SGHRS and CDR2 YFSETQ come from the germline V gene. This CDR3 spans 14 amino acids. The CDR3 loop is CASVSGLYQETQYF. The CDR3 DNA is TGCGCCAGCGTGAGTGGACTGTACCAAGAGACCCAGTACTTC.

Only a few counts were recorded for this clone. The CDR3 is CASSLTGGNTEAFF. The CDR3 coding sequence is TGTGCCAGCAGCTTAACAGGGGGGAACACTGAAGCTTTCTTT. The chain joins TRBV7-3 to TRBJ1-1, with D perhaps TRBD1 (6 bases). The CDR3 runs to 14 residues. The V gene lost 0 bases and the J gene lost 1 base, with 6 bases spanning the gap. Germline CDR1 and CDR2: SGHTA and FQGTGA.

V and J are TRBV6-5 and TRBJ1-1; D may be TRBD1 (5 bases). This CDR3 contains 13 residues. Deletions cut 3 bases from V and 3 bases from J, with 8 bases between. The germline V gene has CDR1 MNHEY and CDR2 SVGAGI. The CDR3 reads CASSYMGHTEAFF. CDR3 nucleotide sequence: TGTGCCAGCAGTTATATGGGGCACACTGAAGCTTTCTTT.

In this sample, this clone turned up a few times. The chain employs TRBV6-1 and TRBJ2-5, with TRBD2 matching over 11 bases. Germline V gene lookup returns CDR1 MNHNS and CDR2 SASEGT. The CDR3 sequence is 14 residues long. V lost 10 bases to trimming and J lost 1 base; unmatched junction nucleotides: 5. The CDR3 nucleotides read TGTGCCACACGACTAGCGGGAACCCAAGAGACCCAGTACTTC. Its protein is CATRLAGTQETQYF.

The chain carries TRBV7-9 and TRBJ1-2; D is undetermined. The CDR3 contains 11 residues. Germline V gives CDR1 SEHNR, CDR2 FQNEAQ (reference sequence). The ends were cut back, 1 base at V and 8 bases at J, with 5 bases in the middle. CDR3 DNA sequence: TGTGCCAGCAGCTTAGGGGCAGGCTACACCTTC. The encoded protein is CASSLGAGYTF.

The table lists this clone with a few counts. V gene TRBV5-1 combines with J gene TRBJ2-7; 9 bases fit TRBD2. With 0 bases clipped from V and 5 bases from J, the junction kept 6 bases outside the gene matches. The CDR3 extends over 15 amino acids. Germline assignment: CDR1 SGHRS and CDR2 YFSETQ. CDR3 amino acids: CASSLGGSGGHEQYF. CDR3 bases: TGCGCCAGCAGCTTGGGAGGTAGCGGGGGTCACGAGCAGTACTTC.

The genes are TRBV10-2 and TRBJ2-7; 7 bases line up with TRBD1. Per the germline V gene, CDR1 is WSHSY and CDR2 is SAAADI. This CDR3 is built from 15 residues. V gave up 7 bases and J gave up 0 bases; unmatched junction bases: 9. CDR3 DNA sequence: TGCGCCAGCAACCAACAGGGGTCGAGCTCCTACGAGCAGTACTTC. It encodes CASNQQGSSSYEQYF.

This clone was counted between two and nine times. The rearrangement links TRBV4-1 to TRBJ2-7, with TRBD2 matching over 7 bases. CDR1 MGHRA and CDR2 YSYEKL come from the germline V gene. The CDR3 is 15 amino acids. Trimming removed 0 bases from V and 5 bases from J; junction bases left unmatched: 7. CDR3 sequence: CASSQDMAGAHEQYF. The CDR3 region has the DNA TGCGCCAGCAGCCAAGATATGGCGGGAGCCCACGAGCAGTACTTC.

This clone was counted a few times. This chain links TRBV7-2 with TRBJ2-1; TRBD2 might be the D (6 bases). V was pared by 4 bases and J by 0 bases, with 22 bases between. CDR1 SGHTA and CDR2 FQGNSA come from the germline V gene. CDR3 size: 19 residues. CDR3 protein: CASSSRGGGMTISYNEQFF. The CDR3 bases are TGTGCCAGCAGCTCCCGCGGTGGAGGGATGACTATCTCCTACAATGAGCAGTTCTTC.

This chain joins TRBV19 and TRBJ1-1, with 8 bases fitting TRBD1. V was pared by 4 bases and J by 5 bases, with 9 bases of the junction left unmatched. The germline V gene encodes CDR1 LNHDA and CDR2 SQIVND (reference sequence). The CDR3 loop spans 15 amino acids. CDR3 region: CASSTFGQGRTEAFF. The CDR3 bases are TGTGCCAGTAGTACCTTCGGACAGGGACGGACTGAAGCTTTCTTT.

The chain links TRBV27 to TRBJ1-1; 9 nucleotides agree with TRBD1. J gave up 4 bases and V 6 bases, and 9 bases lay outside the gene matches. The CDR3 totals 15 residues. Germline V lookup: CDR1 MNHEY, CDR2 SMNVEV (reference sequence). The CDR3: CASRPLQGAITEAFF. In nucleotides, the CDR3 is TGTGCCAGCAGGCCTTTACAGGGGGCAATCACTGAAGCTTTCTTT.

The rearrangement links TRBV29-1 to TRBJ1-1; D uncertain. Germline V lookup: CDR1 SQVTM, CDR2 ANQGSEA. V lost 4 bases and J lost 5, with 14 bases in between. The CDR3 is made up of 13 amino acids. In nucleotides, the CDR3 is TGCAGCGTTGGGGCAGACGGTTCTACTGAAGCTTTCTTT. It yields the protein CSVGADGSTEAFF. Based on the CDR3 plus reference TRBV29-1 and TRBJ1-1, the full variable domain is SAVISQKPSRDICQRGTSLTIQCQVDSQVTMMFWYRQQPGQSLTLIATANQGSEATYESGFVIDKFPISRPNLTFSTLTVSNMSPEDSSIYLCSVGADGSTEAFFGQGTRLTVV.

This clone was seen a few times. This chain connects TRBV19 to TRBJ1-5, with D possibly TRBD1 on 5 matching bases. With 6 bases removed from V and 4 bases from J, the gap between germline ends came to 13 bases. The CDR3 covers 14 residues. CDR1 LNHDA and CDR2 SQIVND come from the germline V gene (reference sequence). Here the CDR3 reads CASSRQLTNQPQHF. DNA for the CDR3: TGTGCCAGTAGCAGACAGTTGACAAATCAGCCCCAGCATTTT.

This chain joins TRBV6-6 and TRBJ2-7; 9 bases align to TRBD1. The CDR3 consists of 15 residues. Per the germline V gene, CDR1 is MNHNY and CDR2 is SVGAGI (reference sequence). Losses at the gene ends were 5 bases for V and 7 bases for J; bases not matched to a gene: 12. CDR3 region: CASSRPGTGIEEQYF. DNA for the CDR3: TGTGCCAGCAGTCGTCCCGGGACAGGGATAGAGGAGCAGTACTTC.

The chain has TRBV13 and TRBJ2-5; TRBD1 is a possible D gene (5 bases). Germline V lookup: CDR1 PRHDT, CDR2 FYEKMQ (reference sequence). CDR3 length: 16 residues. The germline V and J ends were trimmed by 3 bases and 6 bases, with 20 bases remaining between them. This CDR3 is CASSLGNGARQQTQYF. The DNA for the CDR3 is TGTGCCAGCAGCTTGGGAAATGGGGCACGTCAACAGACCCAGTACTTC.

This clone occurred a few times. This chain links TRBV4-3 with TRBJ1-2; perhaps TRBD1 as D (6 bases). The CDR3 contains 15 residues. Trimming cost V 1 base and J 8 bases, with 17 bases left between them. Germline V gene lookup returns CDR1 LGHNA and CDR2 YSLEER. The CDR3 sequence is CASSQGTDTGWGYTF. CDR3 sequence (DNA): TGCGCCAGCAGCCAAGGGACAGATACGGGCTGGGGCTACACCTTC.

This clone showed up just a few times. The chain links TRBV11-3 to TRBJ2-7; D is possibly TRBD1 (5 bases). The CDR3 loop spans 12 amino acids. Germline CDR1 is SGHNT and CDR2 is YENEEA. Trimming pared 0 bases from V and 7 bases from J, leaving 7 bases between. CDR3 in amino acids: CASSLEGEEQYF. The CDR3 coding sequence is TGTGCCAGCAGCTTAGAAGGGGAAGAGCAGTACTTC.